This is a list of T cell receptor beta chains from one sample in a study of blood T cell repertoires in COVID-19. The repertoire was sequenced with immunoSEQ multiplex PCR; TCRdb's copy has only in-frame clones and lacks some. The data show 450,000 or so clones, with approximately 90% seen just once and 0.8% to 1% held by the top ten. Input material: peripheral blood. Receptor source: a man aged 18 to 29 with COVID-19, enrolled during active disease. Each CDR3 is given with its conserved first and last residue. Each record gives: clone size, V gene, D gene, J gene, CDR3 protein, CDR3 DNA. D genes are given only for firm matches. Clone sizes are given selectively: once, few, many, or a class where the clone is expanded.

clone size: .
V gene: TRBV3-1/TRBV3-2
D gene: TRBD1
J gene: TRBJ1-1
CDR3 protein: CASTWDRGGLEAFF
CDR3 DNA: TGTGCCAGCACCTGGGACAGGGGGGGTCTTGAAGCTTTCTTT

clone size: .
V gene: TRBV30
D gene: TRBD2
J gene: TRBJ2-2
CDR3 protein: CASPRESAGELFF
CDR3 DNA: TGTGCCAGTCCGCGGGAGTCGGCCGGGGAGCTGTTTTTT

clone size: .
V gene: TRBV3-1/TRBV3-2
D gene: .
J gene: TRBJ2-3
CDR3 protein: CASTLPYSHGTDTQYF
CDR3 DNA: TGTGCCAGCACCTTGCCATACAGCCACGGCACAGATACGCAGTATTTT

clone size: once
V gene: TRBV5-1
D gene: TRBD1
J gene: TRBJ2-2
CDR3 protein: CASRDRTNTGELFF
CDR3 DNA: TGCGCCAGCCGGGACAGAACAAACACCGGGGAGCTGTTTTTT

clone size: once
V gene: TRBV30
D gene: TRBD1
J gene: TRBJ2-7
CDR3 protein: CAWDRGTGSREQYF
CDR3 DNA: TGTGCCTGGGATCGGGGGACAGGGTCGAGAGAGCAGTACTTC

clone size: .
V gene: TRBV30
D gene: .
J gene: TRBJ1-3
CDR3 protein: CAYQPGAGLSGNTIYF
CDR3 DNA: TGTGCCTACCAACCCGGCGCAGGGCTCTCTGGAAACACCATATATTTT

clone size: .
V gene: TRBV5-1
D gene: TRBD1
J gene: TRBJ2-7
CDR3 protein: CASSLDRGNSYEQYF
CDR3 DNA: TGCGCCAGCAGCCTGGACAGGGGGAACTCCTACGAGCAGTACTTC

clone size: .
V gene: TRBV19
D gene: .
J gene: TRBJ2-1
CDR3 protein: CASSIQLADEQFF
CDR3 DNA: TGTGCCAGTAGTATTCAGTTGGCGGATGAGCAGTTCTTC

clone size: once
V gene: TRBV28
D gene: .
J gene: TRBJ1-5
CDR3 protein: CASGPRGQGGNQPQHF
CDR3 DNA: TGTGCCAGCGGACCGAGAGGGCAGGGAGGAAATCAGCCCCAGCATTTT

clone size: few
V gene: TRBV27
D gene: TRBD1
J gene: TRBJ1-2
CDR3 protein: CASSGTGDYGYTF
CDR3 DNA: TGTGCCAGCAGTGGGACAGGGGACTATGGCTACACCTTC

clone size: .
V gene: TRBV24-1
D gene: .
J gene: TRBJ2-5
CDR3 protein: CATSDRREKETQYF
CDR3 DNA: TGTGCCACCAGTGATCGACGGGAGAAAGAGACCCAGTACTTC

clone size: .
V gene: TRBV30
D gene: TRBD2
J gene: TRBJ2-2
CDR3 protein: CAWRNSGSTGELFF
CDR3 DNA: TGTGCCTGGAGAAATAGCGGGAGTACCGGGGAGCTGTTTTTT

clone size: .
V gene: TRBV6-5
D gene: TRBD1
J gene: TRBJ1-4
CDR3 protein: CASRDSLNEKLFF
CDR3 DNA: TGTGCCAGCCGGGACAGCCTTAATGAAAAACTGTTTTTT

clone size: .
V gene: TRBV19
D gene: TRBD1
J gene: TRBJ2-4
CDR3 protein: CASSTGQELAKNIQYF
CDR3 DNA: TGTGCCAGTAGTACCGGACAGGAGCTAGCCAAAAACATTCAGTACTTC

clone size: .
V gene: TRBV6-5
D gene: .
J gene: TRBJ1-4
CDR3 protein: CASRNRSYEKLFF
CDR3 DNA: TGTGCCAGCAGAAACAGGTCCTATGAAAAACTGTTTTTT

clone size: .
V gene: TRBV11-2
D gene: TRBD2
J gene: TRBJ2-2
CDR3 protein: CASSLGLAGNTGELFF
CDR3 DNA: TGTGCCAGCAGCTTAGGTCTAGCGGGGAACACCGGGGAGCTGTTTTTT

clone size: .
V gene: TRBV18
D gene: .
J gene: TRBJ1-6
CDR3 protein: CASKKGRDSPLHF
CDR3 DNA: TGTGCCAGTAAAAAAGGCAGGGATTCACCCCTCCACTTT

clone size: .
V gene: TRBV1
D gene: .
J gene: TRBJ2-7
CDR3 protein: CTSSQGQAGALVYEQYF
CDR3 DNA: TGCACCAGCAGCCAAGGGCAAGCGGGAGCTCTGGTGTACGAGCAGTACTTC

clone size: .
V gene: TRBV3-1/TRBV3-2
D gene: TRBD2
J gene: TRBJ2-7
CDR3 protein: CASSSTSGRYEQYF
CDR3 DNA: TGTGCCAGCAGCTCGACTAGCGGGAGGTACGAGCAGTACTTC

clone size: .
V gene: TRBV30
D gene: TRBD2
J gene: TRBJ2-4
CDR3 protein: CAWSVTLGGTSGGLAKNIQYF
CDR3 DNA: TGTGCCTGGAGTGTAACCCTCGGCGGGACTAGCGGGGGACTAGCCAAAAACATTCAGTACTTC

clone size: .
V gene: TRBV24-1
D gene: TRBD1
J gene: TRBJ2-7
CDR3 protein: CATSDLTGVGKQYF
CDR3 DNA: TGTGCCACCAGTGATCTGACAGGGGTGGGTAAGCAGTACTTC

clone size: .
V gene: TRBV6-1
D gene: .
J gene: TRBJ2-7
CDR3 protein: CASSPGSTYEQYF
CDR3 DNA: TGTGCCAGCAGTCCCGGGAGCACCTACGAGCAGTACTTC

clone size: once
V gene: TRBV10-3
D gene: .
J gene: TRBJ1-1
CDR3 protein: CAISGGDGNTEAFF
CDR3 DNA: TGTGCCATCAGTGGGGGGGATGGGAACACTGAAGCTTTCTTT

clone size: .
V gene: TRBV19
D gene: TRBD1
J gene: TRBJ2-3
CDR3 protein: CASSQGASTDTQYF
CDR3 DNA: TGTGCCAGTAGCCAGGGGGCAAGCACAGATACGCAGTATTTT

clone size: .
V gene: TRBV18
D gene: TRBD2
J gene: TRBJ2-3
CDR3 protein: CASSPRTSGYTDTQYF
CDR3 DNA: TGTGCCAGCTCACCTAGGACTAGCGGCTACACAGATACGCAGTATTTT

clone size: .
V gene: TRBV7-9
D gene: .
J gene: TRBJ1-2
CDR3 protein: CASSAGSYGGYTF
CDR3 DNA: TGTGCCAGCAGTGCCGGGTCATATGGGGGCTACACCTTC

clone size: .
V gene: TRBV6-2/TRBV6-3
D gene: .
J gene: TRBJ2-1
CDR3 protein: CASSYSWQRRFF
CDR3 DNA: TGTGCCAGCAGTTACTCGTGGCAGAGGCGGTTCTTC

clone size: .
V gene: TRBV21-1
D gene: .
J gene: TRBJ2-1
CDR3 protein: CASPVGGEANNEQFF
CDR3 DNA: TGTGCCAGCCCAGTGGGGGGGGAGGCCAACAATGAGCAGTTCTTC

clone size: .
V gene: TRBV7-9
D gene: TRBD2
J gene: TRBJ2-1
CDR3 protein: CASSLVGGTEQFF
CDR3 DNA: TGTGCCAGCAGCTTGGTGGGGGGGACTGAGCAGTTCTTC

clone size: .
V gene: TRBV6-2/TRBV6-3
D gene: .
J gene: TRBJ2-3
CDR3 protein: CASSTVGTSTDTQYF
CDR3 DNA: TGTGCCAGCAGTACGGTCGGGACTAGCACAGATACGCAGTATTTT

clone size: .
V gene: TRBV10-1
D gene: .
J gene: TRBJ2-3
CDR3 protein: CASRVHAGTDTQYF
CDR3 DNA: TGCGCCAGCAGAGTCCACGCGGGCACAGATACGCAGTATTTT